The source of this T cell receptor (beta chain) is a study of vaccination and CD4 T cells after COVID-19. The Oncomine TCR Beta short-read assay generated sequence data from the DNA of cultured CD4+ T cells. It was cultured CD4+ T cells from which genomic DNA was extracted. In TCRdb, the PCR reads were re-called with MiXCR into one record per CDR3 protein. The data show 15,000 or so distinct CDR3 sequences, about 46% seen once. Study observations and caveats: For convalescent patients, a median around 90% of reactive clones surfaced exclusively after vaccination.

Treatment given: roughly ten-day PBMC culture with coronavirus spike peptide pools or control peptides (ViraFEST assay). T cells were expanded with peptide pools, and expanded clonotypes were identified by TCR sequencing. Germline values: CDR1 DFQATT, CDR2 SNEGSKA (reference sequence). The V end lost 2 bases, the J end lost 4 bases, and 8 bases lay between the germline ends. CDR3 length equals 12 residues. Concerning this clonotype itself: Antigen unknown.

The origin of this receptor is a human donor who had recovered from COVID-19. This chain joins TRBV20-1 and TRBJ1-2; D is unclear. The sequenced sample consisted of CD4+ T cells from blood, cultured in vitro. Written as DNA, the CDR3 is TGCAGTGCTAGACTCGGCGGCTATGGCTACACCTTC. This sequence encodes CSARLGGYGYTF.